These 28 T cell receptor beta chains came from one sample sequenced in a study of shared clonotypes between healthy human individuals (dated by TCRdb to 2020 to 2022). The library relied on the immunoSEQ multiplex PCR assay. TCRdb limited this immuneACCESS table to in-frame rearrangements with V and J called. A share of clones is missing; checked studies link under half to unresolved V genes, and the rest is unexplained. This sample gives approximately 2,300,000 clones in total; roughly 92% of them show up just once. The ten largest make up approximately 0.4% of the sample. Sequencing was performed on naive CD4+ T cells from PBMCs. The sample's cell subset or site label is to be understood as: CD45RA+ positively selected. The receptors originated from a man between 18 and 35 years old in good health. Some clones in this sample may be carry-over from other donors' samples.

The V gene is TRBV6-1, the J gene TRBJ2-1; no clear D gene. CDR1 is MNHNS, CDR2 SASEGT, per germline. V lost 7 bases and J lost 0, with 10 bases in between. The CDR3 is 14 amino acids. The CDR3 nucleotides read TGTGCCAGCAATACAGTATTCTCCTACAATGAGCAGTTCTTC. This translates into CASNTVFSYNEQFF.

The chain recombines TRBV6-6 with TRBJ2-2, with D perhaps TRBD1 (6 bases). Trimming removed 6 bases from V and 1 base from J, with 9 bases in between. Germline CDR1 is MNHNY and CDR2 is SVGAGI (reference sequence). This CDR3 contains 14 residues. The CDR3 nucleotides are TGTGCCAGCAGATCGGACAGGAACACCGGGGAGCTGTTTTTT. Translating it yields CASRSDRNTGELFF.

This chain links TRBV5-1 with TRBJ1-2; D is unresolved. Germline CDR1 is SGHRS and CDR2 is YFSETQ. Trimming pared 4 bases from V and 0 bases from J, leaving 7 bases between. The CDR3 is 13 amino acids. The CDR3 DNA is TGCGCCAGCAGCGGTAATACTAACTATGGCTACACCTTC. It is translated as CASSGNTNYGYTF.

For the CDR3, the DNA is TGTGCCAGTAGTATGGGGACAGGGCGGTTTGGCGGTACTAGCACAGATACGCAGTATTTT. Translated, it gives CASSMGTGRFGGTSTDTQYF. The chain carries TRBV19 and TRBJ2-3; 9 nucleotides match TRBD1. Germline CDR1 LNHDA, CDR2 SQIVND (reference sequence). The V segment lost 3 bases and the J segment 0 bases; nucleotides outside the gene matches: 16. The CDR3 runs 20 residues.

To note about this clone: This same CDR3 is encoded by further DNA sequences in the sample. V is TRBV5-1 and J is TRBJ2-1; 7 bases agree with TRBD2. The J segment lost 7 bases and the V segment lost 0 bases, leaving 7 bases of the junction unmatched. Germline V gene sequence: CDR1 SGHRS, CDR2 YFSETQ. The CDR3 spans 15 residues. The CDR3 nucleotides read TGCGCCAGCAGCTTGGGCCTAGCGGCCCTAAATGAGCAGTTCTTC. This translates into CASSLGLAALNEQFF.

Remarks on this clone: Germline is not matched at one junction end, which may reflect a read error. The DNA of the CDR3 is TGTGCCAGCAGCTTAAACACCCGGGAGCTGTTTTTT. It yields the protein CASSLNTRELFF. The V gene is TRBV7-3, the J gene TRBJ2-2, with unresolved D. This CDR3 is 12 amino acids long. Looked up from germline, CDR1 is SGHTA and CDR2 is FQGTGA.

Only one count was recorded for this clone. This chain's CDR3 is CASSHGALMNTEAFF. DNA of the CDR3: TGTGCCAGCAGCCATGGGGCTTTGATGAACACTGAAGCTTTCTTT. The chain has TRBV9 and TRBJ1-1, with TRBD1 as a possible D gene (5 bases). CDR1 is SGDLS and CDR2 is YYNGEE in the germline V gene. This CDR3 is 15 amino acids long. Trimming shortened V by 4 bases and J by 0 bases, and 13 bases separated the two germline ends. The entire variable domain, with the rest obtained from reference TRBV9 and TRBJ1-1, is as follows: DSGVTQTPKHLITATGQRVTLRCSPRSGDLSVYWYQQSLDQGLQFLIQYYNGEERAKGNILERFSAQQFPDLHSELNLSSLELGDSALYFCASSHGALMNTEAFFGQGTRLTVV.

On this clone: The same CDR3 can be traced to other DNA sequences in this sample. This chain links TRBV6-5 with TRBJ1-1; weak D call: TRBD1 (5 bases). V lost 6 bases, J lost 1 base, and 9 bases lay in between. The CDR3 runs to 13 residues. Germline CDR1 MNHEY, CDR2 SVGAGI. The CDR3 coding sequence is TGTGCCAGCAGGTCCACAGGGAACACTGAAGCTTTCTTT. It yields the protein CASRSTGNTEAFF.

The V gene is TRBV28, the J gene TRBJ1-5; D is ambiguous. The CDR3 runs to 14 residues. CDR1 is MDHEN, CDR2 SYDVKM, per germline. The V and J ends lost 2 bases and 2 bases respectively, with 7 bases between them. CDR3 region: CASSLRQGNQPQHF. In DNA, the CDR3 is TGTGCCAGCAGTTTAAGGCAAGGCAATCAGCCCCAGCATTTT.

The chain employs TRBV28 and TRBJ2-1; weak D call: TRBD2 (5 bases). CDR3 length equals 14 residues. Per the germline V gene, CDR1 is MDHEN and CDR2 is SYDVKM. The V gene lost 4 bases and the J gene lost 2 bases, with 9 bases spanning the gap. CDR3 in DNA: TGTGCCAGCAGTTATTTCGGGGCCTACAATGAGCAGTTCTTC. This sequence encodes CASSYFGAYNEQFF.

The rearrangement links TRBV7-2 to TRBJ2-7; D gene ambiguous. Per germline, CDR1 SGHTA and CDR2 FQGNSA. Between the trimmed V and J ends, which lost 1 base and 5 bases, there was a span of 9 bases. The CDR3 totals 13 residues. The CDR3 bases are TGTGCCAGCAGCTTAGAGAGAACTGACGAGCAGTACTTC. Its translation: CASSLERTDEQYF.

This rearrangement joins TRBV5-1 to TRBJ2-3; 7 positions agree with TRBD1. CDR1 SGHRS and CDR2 YFSETQ come from the germline V gene. The CDR3 is 18 amino acids. Trimming took 1 base from V and 6 from J; bases not matched to a gene: 17. This CDR3 reads CASSLKVWDSLPRDTQYF. The CDR3 coding sequence is TGCGCCAGCAGCTTGAAGGTGTGGGACAGCCTCCCCCGTGATACGCAGTATTTT.

This chain joins TRBV29-1 and TRBJ2-4, with 9 bases lining up with TRBD1. With 1 base clipped from V and 6 bases from J, the junction kept 1 base outside the gene matches. In germline, CDR1 is SQVTM, CDR2 ANQGSEA. The CDR3 runs to 13 residues. CDR3 bases: TGCAGCGTTGAAGGACAGGGGGGAAACATTCAGTACTTC. Translation: CSVEGQGGNIQYF.

This chain connects TRBV4-1 to TRBJ2-4; 7 bases are a match to TRBD2. There are 19 residues in the CDR3. V lost 0 bases to trimming and J lost 0 bases; unmatched junction nucleotides: 11. Germline CDR1 is MGHRA and CDR2 is YSYEKL. The CDR3 bases are TGCGCCAGCAGCCAAGATCGGGAGGTGAGCGACTTAGCCAAAAACATTCAGTACTTC. This encodes CASSQDREVSDLAKNIQYF.

This clone was counted a single time. The chain joins TRBV7-8 to TRBJ2-7; D not certain. CDR1 is SGHVS, CDR2 FQNEAQ, per germline. This CDR3 has 15 residues. V shed 4 bases and J shed 2 bases, with 15 bases lying between them. Here the CDR3 DNA reads TGTGCCAGCAGCTCAGCCACGGGCGCTACCTACGAGCAGTACTTC. Its translation: CASSSATGATYEQYF.

The chain uses TRBV9 and TRBJ1-3; D ambiguous. Per the germline V gene, CDR1 is SGDLS and CDR2 is YYNGEE. The length of the CDR3 is 15 residues. The germline V and J ends were trimmed by 6 bases and 2 bases, with 15 bases remaining between them. The CDR3 nucleotides are TGTGCCAGCAACGCCCAGGCCAATACTGGAAACACCATATATTTT. The encoded protein is CASNAQANTGNTIYF. Supplemented by reference TRBV9 and TRBJ1-3, the full variable domain reads DSGVTQTPKHLITATGQRVTLRCSPRSGDLSVYWYQQSLDQGLQFLIQYYNGEERAKGNILERFSAQQFPDLHSELNLSSLELGDSALYFCASNAQANTGNTIYFGEGSWLTVV.

The gene calls are TRBV15 and TRBJ2-3; D not resolved. The CDR3 length is 14 residues. The V gene lost 4 bases and the J gene lost 2 bases, with 10 bases spanning the gap. Germline V gene sequence: CDR1 LNHNV, CDR2 YYDKDF (reference sequence). The chain's CDR3 is CATSTAIHTDTQYF. The CDR3 nucleotides read TGTGCCACCAGCACGGCAATCCACACAGATACGCAGTATTTT. Based on the CDR3 plus reference TRBV15 and TRBJ2-3, the full variable domain is DAMVIQNPRYQVTQFGKPVTLSCSQTLNHNVMYWYQQKSSQAPKLLFHYYDKDFNNEADTPDNFQSRRPNTSFCFLDIRSPGLGDTAMYLCATSTAIHTDTQYFGPGTRLTVL.

The J gene is TRBJ2-1, the V gene TRBV5-1; 7 bases are a match to TRBD2. Germline-derived CDR1 and CDR2 are SGHRS and YFSETQ. CDR3 size: 14 residues. The junction had 5 bases not matched to a gene; V was cut back by 1 base and J by 7 bases. CDR3: CASSLLSGLNEQFF. DNA of the CDR3: TGCGCCAGCAGCTTGCTTAGCGGGCTAAATGAGCAGTTCTTC.

The chain joins TRBV7-3 to TRBJ2-1, with 8 bases fitting TRBD1. Germline V gene sequence: CDR1 SGHTA, CDR2 FQGTGA. V shed 7 bases and J 13 bases; nucleotides not matched to a gene: 9. CDR3 length: 12 amino acids. CDR3 region: CASTDRGPRQFF. In DNA form, the CDR3 reads TGTGCCAGCACCGACAGGGGCCCTCGTCAGTTCTTC. The full variable domain, its missing parts supplied by reference TRBV7-3 and TRBJ2-1, is GAGVSQTPSNKVTEKGKYVELRCDPISGHTALYWYRQSLGQGPEFLIYFQGTGAADDSGLPNDRFFAVRPEGSVSTLKIQRTERGDSAVYLCASTDRGPRQFFGPGTRLTVL.

For this clone: This sample also contains other DNA sequences that code for the same CDR3. V and J are TRBV7-9 and TRBJ2-7; 7 nucleotides agree with TRBD1. This CDR3 is built from 14 residues. Germline values: CDR1 SEHNR, CDR2 FQNEAQ (reference sequence). The ends lost 1 base at V and 2 bases at J; junction bases unmatched: 2. CDR3 protein: CASSLGGQTYEQYF. CDR3 DNA: TGTGCCAGCAGCTTAGGGGGACAGACCTACGAGCAGTACTTC. The full variable domain, completed using reference TRBV7-9 and TRBJ2-7, is DTGVSQNPRHKITKRGQNVTFRCDPISEHNRLYWYRQTLGQGPEFLTYFQNEAQLEKSRLLSDRFSAERPKGSFSTLEIQRTEQGDSAMYLCASSLGGQTYEQYFGPGTRLTVT.

CDR3 region: CASSLFGAPGANVLTF. CDR3 coding DNA: TGCGCCAGCAGCTTGTTCGGGGCCCCTGGGGCCAACGTCCTGACTTTC. This chain connects TRBV5-1 to TRBJ2-6, with D perhaps matching TRBD1 or TRBD2 (5 bases each). This CDR3 has 16 residues. Trimming removed 1 base at V and 2 bases at J, with 10 bases between. CDR1 is SGHRS, CDR2 YFSETQ, per germline. Looking up the rest from reference TRBV5-1 and TRBJ2-6 gives the full variable domain: KAGVTQTPRYLIKTRGQQVTLSCSPISGHRSVSWYQQTPGQGLQFLFEYFSETQRNKGNFPGRFSGRQFSNSRSEMNVSTLELGDSALYLCASSLFGAPGANVLTFGAGSRLTVL.

This clone is a singleton in its sample. The chain couples TRBV18 to TRBJ2-1; D perhaps matches TRBD2 (6 bases). Germline CDR1 reads KGHSH; CDR2 reads LQKENI. This CDR3 contains 16 residues. Trimming pared 2 bases from V and 7 bases from J, leaving 18 bases between. The CDR3 protein is CASSPLAGSLGNEQFF. In nucleotides, the CDR3 is TGTGCCAGCTCACCATTGGCGGGGTCCCTAGGTAATGAGCAGTTCTTC.

This sequence joins TRBV19 and TRBJ2-2; the D is unclear. This CDR3 has 16 residues. Trimming removed 6 bases from V and 2 bases from J, with 16 bases in between. Germline V gene data show CDR1 as LNHDA and CDR2 as SQIVND (reference sequence). The chain's CDR3 is CASSRRRLTNTGELFF. DNA of the CDR3: TGTGCCAGTAGCCGGCGGAGACTTACCAACACCGGGGAGCTGTTTTTT.

This clone showed up just once. V usage is TRBV5-1 and J usage is TRBJ2-3; 8 bases match TRBD1. The CDR3 is 16 amino acids. Germline V gene sequence: CDR1 SGHRS, CDR2 YFSETQ. With 4 bases clipped from V and 8 bases from J, the junction kept 15 bases outside the gene matches. The CDR3 DNA follows: TGCGCCAGCAGCCAAGGGACAGGTAATGACCGGGGTACGCAGTATTTT. This gives the protein CASSQGTGNDRGTQYF.

V usage is TRBV5-1 and J usage is TRBJ2-3; 7 bases fit TRBD1. The CDR3 is 14 residues long. V dropped 4 bases and J dropped 5; count of bases not matched to a gene: 7. Germline V gives CDR1 SGHRS, CDR2 YFSETQ. The CDR3 loop is CASSHGQDGDTQYF. CDR3 DNA: TGCGCCAGCAGCCACGGACAGGACGGAGATACGCAGTATTTT.

The chain is built from TRBV5-1 and TRBJ2-1; a weak D match, TRBD2 (6 bases). Germline CDR1 is SGHRS and CDR2 is YFSETQ. V gave up 0 bases and J gave up 5 bases, with 12 bases separating them. The CDR3 sequence is 15 residues long. For the CDR3, the DNA is TGCGCCAGCAGCTTGGAGGGACTCAGGAACAATGAGCAGTTCTTC. Translation: CASSLEGLRNNEQFF.

This clone was detected a few times. The sample contains more than one DNA sequence encoding this CDR3. The chain couples TRBV5-4 to TRBJ1-4, with a weak D call TRBD1 (5 bases). V shed 3 bases and J shed 6 bases, with 12 bases lying between them. Germline CDR1 and CDR2: SGHNT and YYREEE (reference sequence). The CDR3 totals 14 residues. The CDR3 loop is CASSSQGGDEKLFF. CDR3 nucleotides: TGTGCCAGCAGCTCGCAGGGAGGCGATGAAAAACTGTTTTTT. Complete variable domain (other parts from reference TRBV5-4 and TRBJ1-4): ETGVTQSPTHLIKTRGQQVTLRCSSQSGHNTVSWYQQALGQGPQFIFQYYREEENGRGNFPPRFSGLQFPNYSSELNVNALELDDSALYLCASSSQGGDEKLFFGSGTQLSVL.

J is TRBJ1-1 and V is TRBV4-1; maybe TRBD1 (6 bases). Germline CDR1 and CDR2: MGHRA and YSYEKL. V lost 1 base to trimming and J lost 8 bases, with 17 bases between them. This CDR3 region has 15 residues. Here the CDR3 reads CASSQGPTRGPEAFF. As DNA, the CDR3 is TGCGCCAGCAGCCAAGGCCCCACCCGGGGGCCAGAAGCTTTCTTT.